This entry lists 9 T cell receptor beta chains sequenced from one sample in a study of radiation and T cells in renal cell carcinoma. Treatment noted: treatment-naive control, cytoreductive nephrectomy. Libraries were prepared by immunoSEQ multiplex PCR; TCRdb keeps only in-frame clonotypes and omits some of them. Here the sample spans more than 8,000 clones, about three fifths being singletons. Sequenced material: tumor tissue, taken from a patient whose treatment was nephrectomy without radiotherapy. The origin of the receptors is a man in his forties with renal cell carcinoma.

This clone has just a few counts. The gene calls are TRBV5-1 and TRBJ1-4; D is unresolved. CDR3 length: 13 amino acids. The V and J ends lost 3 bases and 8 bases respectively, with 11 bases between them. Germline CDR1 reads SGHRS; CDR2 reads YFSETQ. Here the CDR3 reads CASSSQSKEKLFF. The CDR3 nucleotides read TGCGCCAGCAGCTCGCAATCGAAGGAAAAACTGTTTTTT.

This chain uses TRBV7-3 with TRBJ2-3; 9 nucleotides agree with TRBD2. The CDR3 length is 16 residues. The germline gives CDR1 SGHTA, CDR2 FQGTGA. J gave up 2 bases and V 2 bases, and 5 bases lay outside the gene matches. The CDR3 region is CASSLGLATATDTQYF. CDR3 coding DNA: TGTGCCAGCAGCTTAGGACTAGCGACCGCCACAGATACGCAGTATTTT.

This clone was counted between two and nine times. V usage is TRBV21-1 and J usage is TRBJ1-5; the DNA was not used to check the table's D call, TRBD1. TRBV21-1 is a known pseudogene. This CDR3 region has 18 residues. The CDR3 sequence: CASSKGAHSVDSNQPQHF. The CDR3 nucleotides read TGTGCCAGCAGCAAGGGGGCCCACTCAGTCGATAGCAATCAGCCCCAGCATTTT.

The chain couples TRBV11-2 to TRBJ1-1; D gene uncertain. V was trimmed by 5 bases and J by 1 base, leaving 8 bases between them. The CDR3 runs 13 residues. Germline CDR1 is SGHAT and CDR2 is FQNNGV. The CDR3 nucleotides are TGTGCCAGCAGCCCTAACACGAACACTGAAGCTTTCTTT. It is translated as CASSPNTNTEAFF.

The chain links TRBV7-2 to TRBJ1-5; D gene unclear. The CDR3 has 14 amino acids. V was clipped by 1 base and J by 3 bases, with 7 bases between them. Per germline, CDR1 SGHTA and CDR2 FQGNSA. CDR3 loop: CASSLGGFNQPQHF. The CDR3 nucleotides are TGTGCCAGCAGCTTAGGAGGGTTCAATCAGCCCCAGCATTTT.

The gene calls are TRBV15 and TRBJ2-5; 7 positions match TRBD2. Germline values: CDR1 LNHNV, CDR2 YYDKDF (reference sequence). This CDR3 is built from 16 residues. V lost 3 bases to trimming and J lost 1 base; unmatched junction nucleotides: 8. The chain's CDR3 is CATSRVSGMGQETQYF. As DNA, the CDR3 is TGTGCCACCAGCAGGGTGAGCGGGATGGGCCAAGAGACCCAGTACTTC.

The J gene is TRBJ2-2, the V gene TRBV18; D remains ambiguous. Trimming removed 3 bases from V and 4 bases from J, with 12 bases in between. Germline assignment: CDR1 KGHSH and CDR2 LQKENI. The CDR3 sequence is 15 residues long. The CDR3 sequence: CASSPRRDSTGELFF. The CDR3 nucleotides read TGTGCCAGCTCACCGCGAAGGGATAGCACCGGGGAGCTGTTTTTT.

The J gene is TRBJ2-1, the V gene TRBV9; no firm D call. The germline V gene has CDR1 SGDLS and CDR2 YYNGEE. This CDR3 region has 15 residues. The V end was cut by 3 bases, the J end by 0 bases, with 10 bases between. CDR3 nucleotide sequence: TGTGCCAGCAGCGCAACCCCCACCTCCTACAATGAGCAGTTCTTC. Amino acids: CASSATPTSYNEQFF.

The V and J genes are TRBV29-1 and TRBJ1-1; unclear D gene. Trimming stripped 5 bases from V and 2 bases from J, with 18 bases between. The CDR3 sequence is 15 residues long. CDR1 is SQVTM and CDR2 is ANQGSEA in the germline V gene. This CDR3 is CSVRPDGLQNTEAFF. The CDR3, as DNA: TGCAGCGTTAGACCCGACGGGCTTCAAAACACTGAAGCTTTCTTT.